The next 11 T cell receptor beta chains were all read from a single sample in a study of blood T cell repertoires in COVID-19. The repertoire was sequenced with immunoSEQ multiplex PCR; TCRdb's copy has only in-frame clones and lacks some. The sample holds about 63,000 clones; around 76% are singletons and the top ten take 50%. Sequencing was performed on peripheral blood. The receptors come from an elderly woman with acute or convalescent COVID-19.

The chain is built from TRBV28 and TRBJ2-2; 11 nucleotides agree with TRBD2. Germline-derived CDR1 and CDR2 are MDHEN and SYDVKM. Unmatched junction bases numbered 10, after V lost 6 bases and J lost 7 bases. The CDR3 length is 16 residues. CDR3 protein: CASSYTYSGRGGELFF. In nucleotides, the CDR3 is TGTGCCAGCAGCTATACTTATAGCGGGAGGGGCGGGGAGCTGTTTTTT.

The chain couples TRBV20-1 to TRBJ2-5; D call uncertain. The CDR3 length is 11 residues. Germline-derived CDR1 and CDR2 are DFQATT and SNEGSKA (reference sequence). The V end was cut by 2 bases, the J end by 5 bases, with 6 bases between. The CDR3 DNA sequence: TGCAGTGCTAGACCGTTCGAGACCCAGTACTTC. This translates into CSARPFETQYF.

This sequence joins TRBV5-1 and TRBJ2-5; 11 bases agree with TRBD2. This CDR3 has 14 amino acids. V was pared by 3 bases and J by 5 bases, with 3 bases of the junction left unmatched. The germline V gene has CDR1 SGHRS and CDR2 YFSETQ. CDR3 residues: CASSSTSGKETQYF. The CDR3 DNA reads TGCGCCAGCAGCTCGACTAGCGGGAAGGAGACCCAGTACTTC.

The J gene is TRBJ2-7, the V gene TRBV10-3; unclear D gene. The CDR3 extends over 12 amino acids. Germline V gene lookup returns CDR1 ENHRY and CDR2 SYGVKD. V was trimmed by 4 bases and J by 2 bases, leaving 6 bases between them. The CDR3 nucleotides are TGTGCCATCAGTGTGACACCCTACGAGCAGTACTTC. Translated: CAISVTPYEQYF.

This clone came up a few times. The V and J genes are TRBV12-3 or TRBV12-4 and TRBJ2-2; no clear D gene. The CDR3 sequence is 13 residues long. V was pared by 4 bases and J by 7 bases, with 10 bases between. The CDR3 nucleotides are TGTGCCAGCAGTTCGAGTGTCTTCGGGGAGCTGTTTTTT. Protein sequence: CASSSSVFGELFF.

The chain has TRBV4-1 and TRBJ2-1; maybe TRBD2 (5 bases). The CDR3 length is 13 residues. V shed 3 bases and J shed 5 bases, with 8 bases lying between them. The V gene's germline CDR1 is MGHRA and CDR2 YSYEKL. The CDR3 is CASSHPGDNEQFF. As DNA, the CDR3 is TGCGCCAGCAGCCACCCCGGGGACAATGAGCAGTTCTTC.

V usage is TRBV29-1 and J usage is TRBJ1-1, with 7 bases that match TRBD1. CDR3 length equals 14 residues. The V and J ends lost 5 bases and 1 base, in that order; junction bases with no gene match: 7. CDR1 and CDR2 from the germline V gene are SQVTM and ANQGSEA. The CDR3 loop is CSVRGRSGNTEAFF. The CDR3 nucleotides are TGCAGCGTTAGGGGGCGGTCGGGGAACACTGAAGCTTTCTTT.

V and J are TRBV7-2 and TRBJ2-1; a weak D match, TRBD1 (5 bases). Trimming took 1 base from V and 6 from J, leaving 10 bases between them. CDR3 length equals 14 residues. CDR1 and CDR2 from the germline V gene are SGHTA and FQGNSA. The CDR3: CASSLGQTVNEQFF. The CDR3, as DNA: TGTGCCAGCAGCTTAGGACAGACCGTCAATGAGCAGTTCTTC.

The V and J genes are TRBV6-1 and TRBJ1-5; TRBD1 matches 11 bases. The ends lost 2 bases at V and 4 bases at J; junction bases unmatched: 7. Per germline, CDR1 MNHNS and CDR2 SASEGT. The CDR3 runs to 17 residues. The CDR3 loop is CASSELGTGGWNQPQHF. The CDR3, as DNA: TGTGCCAGCAGTGAACTGGGGACAGGGGGTTGGAATCAGCCCCAGCATTTT.

This clone was seen a handful of times. The genes are TRBV20-1 and TRBJ2-1; D is ambiguous. Germline V gene lookup returns CDR1 DFQATT and CDR2 SNEGSKA (reference sequence). Deletions cut 5 bases from V and 8 bases from J, with 7 bases between. There are 10 residues in the CDR3. The CDR3 DNA reads TGCAGTGCTTCCCTCGATGAGCAGTTCTTC. Translated, it gives CSASLDEQFF.

This clone was seen a handful of times. This sequence joins TRBV27 and TRBJ1-2; 7 bases fit TRBD1. V lost 6 bases, J lost 5 bases, and 9 bases stayed unmatched. CDR3 length equals 14 residues. Germline CDR1 reads MNHEY; CDR2 reads SMNVEV (reference sequence). For the CDR3, the DNA is TGTGCCAGCAGCCATACGGACAGGAAGTATGGCTACACCTTC. Translating gives CASSHTDRKYGYTF.